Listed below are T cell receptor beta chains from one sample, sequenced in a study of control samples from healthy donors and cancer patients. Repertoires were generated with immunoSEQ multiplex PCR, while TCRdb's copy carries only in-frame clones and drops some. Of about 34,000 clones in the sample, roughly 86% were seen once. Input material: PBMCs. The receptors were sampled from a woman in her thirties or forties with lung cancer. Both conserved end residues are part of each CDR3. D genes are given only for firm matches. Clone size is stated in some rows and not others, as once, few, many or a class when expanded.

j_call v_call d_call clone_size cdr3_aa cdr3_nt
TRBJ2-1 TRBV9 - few CASSVGVDNEQFF TGTGCCAGCAGCGTAGGTGTAGACAATGAGCAGTTCTTC
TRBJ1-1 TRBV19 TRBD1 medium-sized CASRAPGQGRAFF TGTGCCAGTAGAGCTCCGGGACAGGGTAGGGCTTTCTTT
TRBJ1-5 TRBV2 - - CASSRRDSNQPQHF TGTGCCAGCAGTCGCAGGGATAGCAATCAGCCCCAGCATTTT
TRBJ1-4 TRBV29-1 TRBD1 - CSGGQGGNEKLFF TGCAGCGGTGGACAGGGTGGGAATGAAAAACTGTTTTTT
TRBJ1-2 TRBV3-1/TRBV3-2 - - CASSQGRNYGYTF TGTGCCAGCAGCCAGGGCAGGAACTATGGCTACACCTTC
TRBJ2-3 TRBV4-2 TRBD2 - CASSQELAGGRSADTQYF TGTGCCAGCAGCCAAGAACTAGCGGGGGGCAGGTCTGCAGATACGCAGTATTTT
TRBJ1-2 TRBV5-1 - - CASSPGGGFYGYTF TGCGCCAGCAGCCCGGGAGGGGGTTTCTATGGCTACACCTTC
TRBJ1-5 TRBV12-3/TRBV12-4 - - CASSFGGDQPQHF TGTGCCAGCAGTTTTGGCGGCGATCAGCCCCAGCATTTT
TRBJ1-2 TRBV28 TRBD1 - CASSPDRGDGYTF TGTGCCAGCAGCCCGGACAGGGGAGATGGCTACACCTTC
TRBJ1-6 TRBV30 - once CAWAGALNSPLHF TGTGCCTGGGCGGGTGCCTTAAATTCACCCCTCCACTTT
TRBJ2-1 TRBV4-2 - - CASSQDGLGGTHQFF TGTGCCAGCAGCCAAGATGGATTGGGCGGGACCCATCAGTTCTTC
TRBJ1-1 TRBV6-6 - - CASSSSATEAFF TGTGCCAGCAGTTCCTCAGCCACTGAAGCTTTCTTT
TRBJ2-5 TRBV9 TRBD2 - CASSVGLAGKEETQYF TGTGCCAGCAGCGTGGGACTAGCGGGGAAGGAAGAGACCCAGTACTTC
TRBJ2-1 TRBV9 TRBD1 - CASSSRLTGQGAPSSYNEQFF TGTGCCAGCAGCTCCCGATTGACGGGACAGGGGGCCCCGAGCTCCTACAATGAGCAGTTCTTC
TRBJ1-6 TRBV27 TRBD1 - CASSLGQGAGNSPLHF TGTGCCAGCAGTTTGGGGCAGGGGGCCGGTAATTCACCCCTCCACTTT
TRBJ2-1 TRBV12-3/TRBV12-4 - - CASSFSRAEQFF TGTGCCAGCAGTTTCTCCCGTGCGGAGCAGTTCTTC
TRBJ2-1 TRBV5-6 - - CASSGRTGSKDNEQFF TGTGCCAGCAGCGGAAGGACGGGGAGCAAGGACAATGAGCAGTTCTTC
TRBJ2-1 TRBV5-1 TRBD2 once CASSLNGLAGDEQFF TGCGCCAGCAGCTTAAACGGACTAGCGGGGGATGAGCAGTTCTTC
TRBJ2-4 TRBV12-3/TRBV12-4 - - CASSLGLEDIQYF TGTGCCAGCAGTTTAGGACTAGAGGACATTCAGTACTTC
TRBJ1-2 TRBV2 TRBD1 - CASSIRQGNGYTF TGTGCCAGCAGCATACGACAGGGGAATGGCTACACCTTC
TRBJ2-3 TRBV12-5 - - CASGPTEPSTDTQYF TGTGCTAGTGGCCCGACAGAACCTAGCACAGATACGCAGTATTTT
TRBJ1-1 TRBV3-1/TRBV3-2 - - CASSQAAGLNTEAFF TGTGCCAGCAGCCAAGCAGCAGGGCTCAACACTGAAGCTTTCTTT
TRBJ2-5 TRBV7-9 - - CASSFETQYF TGTGCCAGCAGCTTTGAGACCCAGTACTTC
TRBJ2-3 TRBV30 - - CAWTRTPRSTDTQYF TGTGCCTGGACCCGCACCCCCAGAAGCACAGATACGCAGTATTTT
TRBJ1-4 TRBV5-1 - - CASSLDFITTGEKLFF TGCGCCAGCAGCTTGGACTTCATTACGACGGGAGAAAAACTGTTTTTT
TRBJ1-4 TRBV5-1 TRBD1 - CASSDRQGGEKLFF TGCGCCAGCAGCGATAGACAGGGAGGAGAAAAACTGTTTTTT
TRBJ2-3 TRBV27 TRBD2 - CASSPRTSGGYTQYF TGTGCCAGCAGTCCGAGGACTAGCGGGGGGTATACGCAGTATTTT
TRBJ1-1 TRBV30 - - CARQDTGTEAFF TGTGCCCGACAGGATACAGGTACTGAAGCTTTCTTT
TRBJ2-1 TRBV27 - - CASGNRGSYNEQFF TGTGCCAGCGGAAACAGAGGCTCCTACAATGAGCAGTTCTTC
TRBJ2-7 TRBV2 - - CASRPGVYEQYF TGTGCCAGCAGACCCGGGGTCTACGAGCAGTACTTC
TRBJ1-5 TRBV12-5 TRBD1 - CASGPGGRQPQHF TGTGCTAGTGGCCCAGGGGGCAGACAGCCCCAGCATTTT
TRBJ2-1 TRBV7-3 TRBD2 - CASSATGTSGEQFF TGTGCCAGCAGCGCAACCGGCACTAGCGGAGAGCAGTTCTTC
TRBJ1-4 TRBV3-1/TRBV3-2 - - CASSQDGEKLFF TGTGCCAGCAGCCAAGACGGCGAAAAACTGTTTTTT
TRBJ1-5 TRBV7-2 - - CASSQKDSNQPQHF TGTGCCAGCAGCCAAAAGGACAGCAATCAGCCCCAGCATTTT
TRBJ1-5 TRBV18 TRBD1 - CASSPGTGGAGQPQHF TGTGCCAGCTCACCCGGGACAGGGGGCGCGGGTCAGCCCCAGCATTTT